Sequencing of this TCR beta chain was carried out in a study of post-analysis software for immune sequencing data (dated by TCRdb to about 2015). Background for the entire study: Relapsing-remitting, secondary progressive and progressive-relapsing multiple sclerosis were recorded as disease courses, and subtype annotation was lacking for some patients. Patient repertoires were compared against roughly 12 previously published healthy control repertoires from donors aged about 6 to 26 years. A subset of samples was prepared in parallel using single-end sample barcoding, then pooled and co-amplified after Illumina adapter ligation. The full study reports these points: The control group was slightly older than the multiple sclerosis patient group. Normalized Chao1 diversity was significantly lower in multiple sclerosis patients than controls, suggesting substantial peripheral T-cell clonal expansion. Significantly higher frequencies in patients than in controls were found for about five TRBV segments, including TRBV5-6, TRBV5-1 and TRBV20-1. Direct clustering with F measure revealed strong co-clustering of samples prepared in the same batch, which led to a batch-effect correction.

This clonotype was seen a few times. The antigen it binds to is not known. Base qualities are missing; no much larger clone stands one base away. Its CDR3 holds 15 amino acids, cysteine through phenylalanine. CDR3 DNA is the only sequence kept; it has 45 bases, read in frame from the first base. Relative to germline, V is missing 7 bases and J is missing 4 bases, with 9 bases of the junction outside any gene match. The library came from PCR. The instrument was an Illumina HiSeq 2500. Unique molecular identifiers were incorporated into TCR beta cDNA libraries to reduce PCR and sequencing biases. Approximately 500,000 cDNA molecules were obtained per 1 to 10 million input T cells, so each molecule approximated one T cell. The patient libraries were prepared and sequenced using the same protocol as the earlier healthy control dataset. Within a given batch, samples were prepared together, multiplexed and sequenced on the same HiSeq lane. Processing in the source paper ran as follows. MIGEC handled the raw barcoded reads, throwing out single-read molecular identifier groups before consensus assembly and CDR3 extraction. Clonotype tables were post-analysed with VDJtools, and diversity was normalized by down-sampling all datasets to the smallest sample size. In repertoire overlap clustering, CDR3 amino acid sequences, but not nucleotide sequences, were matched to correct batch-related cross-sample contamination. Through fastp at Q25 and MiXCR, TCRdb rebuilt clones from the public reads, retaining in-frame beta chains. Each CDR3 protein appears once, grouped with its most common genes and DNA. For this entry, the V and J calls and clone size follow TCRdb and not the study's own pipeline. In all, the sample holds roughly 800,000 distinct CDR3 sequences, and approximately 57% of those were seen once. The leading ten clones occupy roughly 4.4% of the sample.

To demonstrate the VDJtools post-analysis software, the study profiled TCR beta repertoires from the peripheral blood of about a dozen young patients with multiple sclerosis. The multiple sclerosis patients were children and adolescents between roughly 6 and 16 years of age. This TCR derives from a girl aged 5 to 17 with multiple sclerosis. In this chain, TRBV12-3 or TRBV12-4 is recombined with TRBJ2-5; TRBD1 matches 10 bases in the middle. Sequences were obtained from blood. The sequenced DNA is TGTGCCAGCACCACGGGACAGGGGCGGGGAGAGACCCAGTACTTC. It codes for CASTTGQGRGETQYF.